Listed below are T cell receptor beta chains from one sample, sequenced in a study of blood T cell repertoires in COVID-19. This table comes from immunoSEQ multiplex PCR, and its TCRdb copy is limited to in-frame clones, with some not included. Among more than 85,000 clones listed, roughly 76% were seen once. The sample consisted of peripheral blood. The source of these receptors is a woman aged 50 to 60 with acute or convalescent COVID-19. The CDR3 runs from the conserved cysteine through the conserved F or W. The D gene is left open where the match is weak. Size is omitted from some rows. Given values are once, few, many or a class for expanded clones.

>.|TRBJ1-5|TRBV2|.
CASSEGAVSNQPQHF
TGTGCCAGCAGTGAAGGTGCGGTTAGCAATCAGCCCCAGCATTTT
>.|TRBJ1-2|TRBV19|TRBD1
CASSRDSRYGYTF
TGTGCCAGTAGTCGGGACAGTAGATATGGCTACACCTTC
>few|TRBJ1-1|TRBV5-6|.
CASSSTAVSPEAFF
TGTGCCAGCAGCTCGACTGCCGTGAGCCCAGAAGCTTTCTTT
>.|TRBJ1-1|TRBV19|TRBD1
CASSVTGTGSTEAFF
TGTGCCAGTAGTGTAACTGGGACAGGGAGCACTGAAGCTTTCTTT
>once|TRBJ1-6|TRBV5-6|.
CASSLVGLGPTNSPLHF
TGTGCCAGCAGCTTGGTGGGGCTAGGCCCAACCAATTCACCCCTCCACTTT
>.|TRBJ1-2|TRBV7-2|TRBD1
CASSPMDRGYGYTF
TGTGCCAGCAGCCCAATGGACAGGGGTTATGGCTACACCTTC
>few|TRBJ2-2|TRBV2|.
CASWAAGELFF
TGTGCCAGCTGGGCAGCCGGGGAGCTGTTTTTT
>.|TRBJ1-1|TRBV13|.
CASSFSGDNMNTEAFF
TGTGCCAGCAGCTTTTCAGGGGACAATATGAACACTGAAGCTTTCTTT
>.|TRBJ1-2|TRBV28|TRBD1
CASSPSGQKGGIYGYTF
TGTGCCAGCAGTCCCTCGGGACAGAAGGGGGGTATTTATGGCTACACCTTC
>.|TRBJ2-2|TRBV5-4|.
CASSFNTHTGELFF
TGTGCCAGCAGCTTTAACACCCACACCGGGGAGCTGTTTTTT
>.|TRBJ2-1|TRBV7-2|.
CASSLVGGASSNEQFF
TGTGCCAGCAGCTTAGTGGGGGGTGCATCCTCCAATGAGCAGTTCTTC
>few|TRBJ1-4|TRBV6-5|TRBD1
CATRTGGNEKLFF
TGTGCCACCAGGACAGGGGGGAATGAAAAACTGTTTTTT
>.|TRBJ2-3|TRBV3-1/TRBV3-2|TRBD2
CASSLHPPGGGGDTQYF
TGTGCCAGCAGCCTGCACCCCCCCGGGGGGGGAGGAGATACGCAGTATTTT
>once|TRBJ1-6|TRBV27|.
CASSLSRGSPLHF
TGTGCCAGCAGTTTATCTCGGGGATCACCCCTCCACTTT
>.|TRBJ2-7|TRBV27|TRBD2
CASSPGAGGAYEQYF
TGTGCCAGCAGTCCGGGAGCGGGGGGGGCCTACGAGCAGTACTTC
>.|TRBJ2-7|TRBV5-5|.
CASSLHARTASSYEQYF
TGTGCCAGCAGCCTACACGCCCGGACAGCTTCCTCCTACGAGCAGTACTTC
>.|TRBJ2-7|TRBV15|.
CATSRPFPYEQYF
TGTGCCACCAGCAGACCCTTCCCCTACGAGCAGTACTTC
>.|TRBJ1-1|TRBV6-5|.
CASSSTGSTEAFF
TGTGCCAGCAGTTCTACAGGGAGCACTGAAGCTTTCTTT
>.|TRBJ2-7|TRBV27|.
CASSSGTRGEQYF
TGTGCCAGCAGTAGCGGGACAAGGGGCGAGCAGTACTTC
>.|TRBJ1-2|TRBV4-2|.
CASSQDREVGSQGYGYTF
TGTGCCAGCAGCCAAGATAGGGAGGTCGGTTCCCAGGGCTATGGCTACACCTTC
>.|TRBJ1-2|TRBV19|.
CASTPDGNYGYTF
TGTGCCAGTACCCCCGACGGGAACTATGGCTACACCTTC
>.|TRBJ1-2|TRBV28|.
CASSLGAGDYGYTF
TGTGCCAGCAGTTTAGGGGCAGGCGACTATGGCTACACCTTC
>.|TRBJ1-1|TRBV2|.
CASSGGGTEAFF
TGTGCCAGCAGTGGGGGAGGGACTGAAGCTTTCTTT
>once|TRBJ2-1|TRBV18|.
CASSSEGNEQFF
TGTGCCAGCTCGTCAGAGGGTAATGAGCAGTTCTTC
>.|TRBJ1-4|TRBV3-1/TRBV3-2|.
CASSRGQRKTNEKLFF
TGTGCCAGCAGCCGAGGACAGCGTAAAACTAATGAAAAACTGTTTTTT
>.|TRBJ1-6|TRBV3-1/TRBV3-2|.
CASSPRVFRRNNSPLHF
TGTGCCAGCAGCCCAAGAGTCTTTAGGAGGAATAATTCACCCCTCCACTTT
>.|TRBJ1-2|TRBV11-2|TRBD1
CASSSPDRVYGYTF
TGTGCCAGCAGCTCGCCTGACAGGGTCTATGGCTACACCTTC
>.|TRBJ1-1|TRBV9|.
CASSAKTGMHTEAFF
TGTGCCAGCAGCGCCAAGACAGGTATGCACACTGAAGCTTTCTTT
>few|TRBJ2-7|TRBV11-2|TRBD2
CASSRGLANHEQYF
TGTGCCAGCAGCCGGGGACTAGCGAACCACGAGCAGTACTTC
>.|TRBJ1-6|TRBV15|TRBD1
CATSNGQGTLPLHF
TGTGCCACCAGTAACGGACAGGGAACTCTACCCCTCCACTTT
>.|TRBJ2-1|TRBV12-3/TRBV12-4|.
CASSLLIHNEQFF
TGTGCCAGCAGTTTACTAATCCACAATGAGCAGTTCTTC
>few|TRBJ2-1|TRBV4-1|.
CASSQDLNEQFF
TGCGCCAGCAGCCAAGATCTGAATGAGCAGTTCTTC
>.|TRBJ2-3|TRBV10-3|TRBD2
CAISFSGGAPDTQYF
TGTGCCATCAGCTTTAGCGGGGGGGCCCCAGATACGCAGTATTTT
>.|TRBJ1-2|TRBV28|TRBD1
CAAGTGPYGYTF
TGTGCTGCCGGGACAGGGCCCTATGGCTACACCTTC
>.|TRBJ1-3|TRBV6-1|.
CASSDGAWLGREAGNTIYF
TGTGCCAGCAGTGATGGCGCTTGGTTAGGGAGAGAAGCTGGAAACACCATATATTTT
>.|TRBJ1-2|TRBV6-1|.
CASSEYLSQEAGYGYTF
TGTGCCAGCAGTGAATACCTATCCCAGGAGGCGGGCTATGGCTACACCTTC
>.|TRBJ1-1|TRBV7-2|.
CASSRTMNTEAFF
TGTGCCAGCAGTCGAACAATGAACACTGAAGCTTTCTTT
>.|TRBJ2-1|TRBV5-1|TRBD2
CASSLSGGAYNEQFF
TGCGCCAGCAGCTTGAGCGGGGGGGCCTACAATGAGCAGTTCTTC
>.|TRBJ2-7|TRBV28|TRBD2
CASSLTSGGSYEQYF
TGTGCCAGCAGCCTGACTAGCGGGGGCTCCTACGAGCAGTACTTC
>.|TRBJ1-2|TRBV9|.
CASSVEGQGNYGYTF
TGTGCCAGCAGCGTAGAGGGCCAGGGGAACTATGGCTACACCTTC
>.|TRBJ1-2|TRBV6-5|.
CASSSGYGYTF
TGTGCCAGCAGTTCCGGCTATGGCTACACCTTC
>.|TRBJ2-3|TRBV15|TRBD1
CATSGEQGASSTDTQYF
TGTGCCACCAGCGGGGAACAGGGGGCATCTAGCACAGATACGCAGTATTTT
>.|TRBJ1-2|TRBV11-2|.
CASRPRGGYTF
TGTGCCAGCCGACCCAGGGGCGGCTACACCTTC
>.|TRBJ1-1|TRBV10-3|.
CAISDPGQPSSTNTEAFF
TGTGCCATCAGTGATCCCGGACAGCCCAGTTCTACCAACACTGAAGCTTTCTTT
>.|TRBJ2-7|TRBV4-1|TRBD2
CASSQAGGGTFYEQYF
TGCGCCAGCAGCCAAGCCGGGGGGGGAACATTCTACGAGCAGTACTTC
>.|TRBJ2-1|TRBV5-4|.
CASSLPREQFF
TGTGCCAGCAGCTTGCCCAGGGAGCAGTTCTTC
>.|TRBJ1-6|TRBV30|.
CAWSVVGAGNSPLHF
TGTGCCTGGAGTGTAGTGGGGGCCGGTAATTCACCCCTCCACTTT
>.|TRBJ2-7|TRBV13|.
CASSLEGTYEQYF
TGTGCCAGCAGCTTGGAGGGGACCTACGAGCAGTACTTC
>.|TRBJ1-1|TRBV7-6|TRBD1
CASSLGQGGNTEAFF
TGTGCCAGCAGCTTGGGACAGGGAGGGAACACTGAAGCTTTCTTT